This TCR beta chain was sequenced during a study of T-cell memory formation after mild COVID-19. Trimming took 5 bases from V and 6 from J, leaving 10 bases between them. The CDR3 length is 13 residues. TCRdb reprocessed the 5' RACE reads via MiXCR and lists one record per CDR3 protein. The data hold 300,000 or so distinct CDR3 sequences, with less than 20% observed a single time. Sequenced sample: PBMCs or a T cell subset sorted from them (not recorded which). The TCR originated in a man between 18 and 29 years old who had mild COVID-19 (a few samples of this study predate the infection). Cell type and time point are not known. The chain carries TRBV12-3 or TRBV12-4 and TRBJ2-2; no clear D gene. The CDR3 nucleotides are TGTGCCAGCAGTCCTCGTGTCTCCGGGGAGCTGTTTTTT. Residues: CASSPRVSGELFF.